A single sample is the source of the 15 T cell receptor beta chains below, sequenced in a study of shared clonotypes between healthy human individuals (TCRdb year 2020). Libraries were prepared through the immunoSEQ multiplex PCR assay. TCRdb stores this immuneACCESS table with in-frame sequences only. Part of the clones is absent; in the studies checked, under half of the shortfall reflects unresolved V genes, and no reason is known for the rest. The sample has hundreds of thousands of clones on record, roughly 83% of them singletons. The ten largest clonotypes hold roughly an eighth of the sample. Sequenced material: PBMCs. These receptor sequences come from a woman in her forties in good health. Some clones in this sample may be carry-over from other donors' samples.

The rearrangement links TRBV2 to TRBJ2-5; 9 positions agree with TRBD2. CDR1 and CDR2 (germline): SNHLY, FYNNEI. This CDR3 comprises 16 residues. V trimming: 6 bases; J trimming: 9 bases; junction bases outside the gene matches: 17. CDR3 amino acids: CASSYRAGGHHRAQYF. In DNA, the CDR3 is TGTGCCAGCAGCTACCGAGCGGGAGGACATCATCGGGCCCAGTACTTC.

The rearrangement joins TRBV28 to TRBJ2-3, with D uncertain. CDR1 and CDR2 from the germline V gene are MDHEN and SYDVKM. V was shortened by 4 bases and J by 2 bases, with 7 bases between the two germline ends. The CDR3 is 13 amino acids. The CDR3 spells CASSSPATDTQYF. The CDR3 DNA reads TGTGCCAGCAGTTCCCCGGCCACAGATACGCAGTATTTT.

The chain is built from TRBV5-1 and TRBJ1-4; D may be TRBD1 (5 bases). From germline, CDR1 is SGHRS and CDR2 YFSETQ. Trimming took 0 bases from V and 5 from J, leaving 11 bases between them. The CDR3 is 15 residues long. CDR3 residues: CASSLAGELNEKLFF. CDR3 nucleotide sequence: TGCGCCAGCAGCTTGGCGGGGGAGTTGAATGAAAAACTGTTTTTT.

CDR3: CASSETWTGGSYNEQFF. The CDR3, as DNA: TGTGCCAGCAGTGAAACCTGGACAGGCGGCTCCTACAATGAGCAGTTCTTC. The chain couples TRBV6-1 to TRBJ2-1; 7 bases align to TRBD1. The CDR3 consists of 17 residues. Trimming removed 2 bases from V and 0 bases from J; junction bases left unmatched: 7. Germline-derived CDR1 and CDR2 are MNHNS and SASEGT.

The chain joins TRBV28 to TRBJ1-5, with 12 bases lining up with TRBD1. With 6 bases clipped from V and 5 bases from J, the junction kept 8 bases outside the gene matches. The V gene's germline CDR1 is MDHEN and CDR2 SYDVKM. The CDR3 length is 16 residues. The CDR3 reads CASRETGTGGHQPQHF. CDR3 nucleotides: TGTGCCAGCAGAGAAACCGGGACAGGGGGCCATCAGCCCCAGCATTTT. The full variable domain, rest sourced from reference TRBV28 and TRBJ1-5, is DVKVTQSSRYLVKRTGEKVFLECVQDMDHENMFWYRQDPGLGLRLIYFSYDVKMKEKGDIPEGYSVSREKKERFSLILESASTNQTSMYLCASRETGTGGHQPQHFGDGTRLSIL.

The chain couples TRBV5-4 to TRBJ2-5; D remains ambiguous. The last part of the DNA fits TRBJ2-7 better; the J call may be wrong. CDR3 length: 12 amino acids. Germline V gene sequence: CDR1 SGHNT, CDR2 YYREEE (reference sequence). In nucleotides, the CDR3 is TGTGCCAGCAGCTACCGCTCCTACGAGCAGTACTTC. Its protein is CASSYRSYEQYF.

The chain joins TRBV7-8 to TRBJ2-6; the D gene is possibly TRBD1 (6 bases). This CDR3 is 16 amino acids long. The germline V and J ends were trimmed by 1 base and 2 bases, with 9 bases remaining between them. CDR1 and CDR2 (germline): SGHVS, FQNEAQ. The CDR3 DNA reads as TGTGCCAGCAGCTTAGACAGGGTCCCTGGGGCCAACGTCCTGACTTTC. As protein: CASSLDRVPGANVLTF. The variable domain in full, completed from reference TRBV7-8 and TRBJ2-6, reads GAGVSQSPRYKVAKRGQDVALRCDPISGHVSLFWYQQALGQGPEFLTYFQNEAQLDKSGLPSDRFFAERPEGSVSTLKIQRTQQEDSAVYLCASSLDRVPGANVLTFGAGSRLTVL.

The rearrangement uses TRBV6-1 and TRBJ1-1; D is possibly TRBD1 (5 bases). CDR1 and CDR2 from the germline V gene are MNHNS and SASEGT. Trimming took 1 base from V and 6 from J, leaving 12 bases between them. The length of the CDR3 is 14 residues. CDR3 in DNA: TGTGCCAGCAGTGAAGTAGGGGAGAGCGCTGAAGCTTTCTTT. Its protein product is CASSEVGESAEAFF.

The sample holds one count of this clone. The chain has TRBV7-6 and TRBJ2-2; the D is unclear. The CDR3 has 16 residues. The germline V gene has CDR1 SGHVS and CDR2 FNYEAQ. The V end was cut by 1 base, the J end by 1 base, with 10 bases between. CDR3: CASSLGWRGNTGELFF. CDR3 DNA sequence: TGTGCCAGCAGCTTAGGCTGGAGAGGGAACACCGGGGAGCTGTTTTTT.

The chain employs TRBV28 and TRBJ2-5, with 9 bases lining up with TRBD1. In germline, CDR1 is MDHEN, CDR2 SYDVKM. The CDR3 contains 16 residues. Unmatched junction bases numbered 11, after V lost 5 bases and J lost 4 bases. As DNA, the CDR3 is TGTGCCAGCAGTCCCTACCGGGACAGGGTCAGAGAGACCCAGTACTTC. Translated: CASSPYRDRVRETQYF. Combining the CDR3 with reference TRBV28 and TRBJ2-5 gives the whole variable domain DVKVTQSSRYLVKRTGEKVFLECVQDMDHENMFWYRQDPGLGLRLIYFSYDVKMKEKGDIPEGYSVSREKKERFSLILESASTNQTSMYLCASSPYRDRVRETQYFGPGTRLLVL.

This clone was seen a single time. The rearrangement links TRBV28 to TRBJ1-1; possible D gene TRBD1, 6 bases. Germline loops: CDR1 MDHEN, CDR2 SYDVKM. This CDR3 region has 12 residues. Trimming left V 6 bases short and J 11 bases short, with 16 bases between. DNA of the CDR3: TGTGCCAGCAGCCCCGCGAACAGGGAGGCTTTCTTT. Residues: CASSPANREAFF.

The V call is TRBV21-1, the J call TRBJ1-5. TRBV21-1 is listed as a pseudogene. The CDR3 runs to 19 residues. CDR3 sequence: CASSKVGSPAVYSNQPQHF. The CDR3 bases are TGTGCCAGCAGCAAGGTGGGCTCGCCCGCGGTGTATAGCAATCAGCCCCAGCATTTT.

This chain joins TRBV2 and TRBJ2-2; 9 bases line up with TRBD2. This CDR3 region has 15 residues. Germline values: CDR1 SNHLY, CDR2 FYNNEI. With V trimmed by 2 bases and J by 6 bases, 4 bases remained unmatched. CDR3 loop: CASSELKREAGELFF. CDR3 DNA: TGTGCCAGCAGTGAACTTAAGCGGGAGGCCGGGGAGCTGTTTTTT.

The V call is TRBV13, the J call TRBJ2-7; tentatively, D is TRBD2 (7 bases). Trimming removed 0 bases at V and 7 bases at J, with 22 bases between. Germline CDR1 PRHDT, CDR2 FYEKMQ (reference sequence). This CDR3 comprises 17 residues. The CDR3 is CASSLGHKRDISGEQYF. CDR3 nucleotide sequence: TGTGCCAGCAGCTTAGGCCATAAGCGGGACATTTCGGGGGAGCAGTACTTC. Together with reference TRBV13 and TRBJ2-7, the CDR3 gives the full variable domain: AAGVIQSPRHLIKEKRETATLKCYPIPRHDTVYWYQQGPGQDPQFLISFYEKMQSDKGSIPDRFSAQQFSDYHSELNMSSLELGDSALYFCASSLGHKRDISGEQYFGPGTRLTVT.

The CDR3 coding sequence is TGTGCCATCAGTGAGTCAACCTACAGGGCCCATAATTCACCCCTCCACTTT. Translation: CAISESTYRAHNSPLHF. The chain links TRBV10-3 to TRBJ1-6; tentatively, D is TRBD1 (6 bases). The length of the CDR3 is 17 residues. Trimming stripped 0 bases from V and 5 bases from J, with 14 bases between. Germline lookup yields CDR1 ENHRY and CDR2 SYGVKD.